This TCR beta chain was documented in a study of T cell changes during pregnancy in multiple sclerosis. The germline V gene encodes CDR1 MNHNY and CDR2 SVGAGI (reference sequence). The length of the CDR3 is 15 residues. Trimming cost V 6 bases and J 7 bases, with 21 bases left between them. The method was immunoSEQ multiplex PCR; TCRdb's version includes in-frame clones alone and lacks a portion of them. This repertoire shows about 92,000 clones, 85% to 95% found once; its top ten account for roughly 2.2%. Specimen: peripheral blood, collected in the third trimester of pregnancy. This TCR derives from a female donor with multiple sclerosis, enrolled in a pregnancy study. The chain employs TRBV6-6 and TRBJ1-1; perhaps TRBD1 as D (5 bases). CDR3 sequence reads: CASSSMGDSTIEAFF. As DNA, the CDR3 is TGTGCCAGCAGCTCGATGGGTGACAGCACGATTGAAGCTTTCTTT.